The following is a T cell receptor (beta chain) sequence with its context. The CDR3 consists of 15 residues. Germline CDR1 and CDR2: SGHRS and YFSETQ. After removal of 4 bases from V and 4 bases from J, the junction contained 5 bases not matched to a gene. Assay: immunoSEQ multiplex PCR; the TCRdb copy retains only in-frame clones and omits some. The sample lists fewer than 350,000 clones; about nine tenths were seen once. This sample is part of a study of blood T cell repertoires in COVID-19. Turning to the study itself: T cells, B-cell-depleted T cells, or PBMCs supplied cDNA or gDNA.

Sequencing was performed on peripheral blood. The chain carries TRBV5-1 and TRBJ2-3; TRBD2 matches at 11 bases. This TCR came from a woman aged 30 to 39 with COVID-19, enrolled during active disease. The CDR3 nucleotides read TGCGCCAGCAGCCCGGGACTAGCGGTTTCAGATACGCAGTATTTT. It codes for CASSPGLAVSDTQYF.